The next 30 T cell receptor beta chains were all read from a single sample in a study of blood T cell repertoires in COVID-19. Sequencing used immunoSEQ multiplex PCR; TCRdb keeps in-frame clones, though not all of them. The data contain about 170,000 clones, roughly 82% of them singletons. Sequenced material: peripheral blood. These receptors all stem from a woman aged 40 to 50 with COVID-19, enrolled during active disease.

V is TRBV15 and J is TRBJ2-3; 7 nucleotides align to TRBD1. The CDR3 runs to 13 residues. Germline V gene data show CDR1 as LNHNV and CDR2 as YYDKDF (reference sequence). The V segment lost 8 bases and the J segment 4 bases; nucleotides outside the gene matches: 6. The CDR3 nucleotides are TGTGCCACCTCAGGGGGTTCCGCAGATACGCAGTATTTT. Translating gives CATSGGSADTQYF.

The V call is TRBV19, the J call TRBJ2-5, with a tentative D call TRBD2 (5 bases). The CDR3 contains 14 residues. V gave up 3 bases and J gave up 5 bases, with 13 bases separating them. CDR1 is LNHDA and CDR2 is SQIVND in the germline V gene (reference sequence). The CDR3 region has the DNA TGTGCCAGTAGTATTCGGGGTTTTGAGGAGACCCAGTACTTC. Its translation is CASSIRGFEETQYF.

In regard to this clone: Other DNA sequences in this specimen translate into the identical CDR3. The rearrangement links TRBV2 to TRBJ2-6; 8 bases are a match to TRBD1. Germline lookup yields CDR1 SNHLY and CDR2 FYNNEI. V lost 4 bases, J lost 4 bases, and 3 bases stayed unmatched. This CDR3 contains 15 residues. CDR3: CASSGQGSGANVLTF. In DNA, the CDR3 is TGTGCCAGCAGTGGACAGGGGTCCGGGGCCAACGTCCTGACTTTC.

V usage is TRBV3-1 (or the pseudogene TRBV3-2) and J usage is TRBJ2-3, with a weak D call TRBD1 (5 bases). Per germline, CDR1 LGHDT and CDR2 YNNKEL (reference sequence). The V end lost 0 bases, the J end lost 5 bases, and 6 bases lay between the germline ends. The CDR3 sequence is 13 residues long. The CDR3 loop reads CASSQDRGDTQYF. Written as DNA, the CDR3 is TGTGCCAGCAGCCAAGATAGGGGAGATACGCAGTATTTT.

This clone was detected a few times. This chain joins TRBV5-5 and TRBJ2-1, with D possibly TRBD1 on 5 matching bases. The CDR3 spans 15 residues. Germline loops: CDR1 SGHKS, CDR2 YYEKEE (reference sequence). The V and J ends lost 0 bases and 10 bases respectively, with 17 bases between them. The CDR3 sequence: CASSLADSDTVEQFF. CDR3 nucleotides: TGTGCCAGCAGCTTGGCTGATTCGGACACAGTAGAGCAGTTCTTC.

This chain connects TRBV3-1 (or the pseudogene TRBV3-2) to TRBJ2-1; TRBD2 might be the D (5 bases). Per germline, CDR1 LGHDT and CDR2 YNNKEL (reference sequence). The germline V and J ends were trimmed by 4 bases and 8 bases, with 9 bases remaining between them. The CDR3 is 12 amino acids. This chain's CDR3 is CASSPGFHEQFF. The CDR3 bases are TGTGCCAGCAGCCCGGGATTTCATGAGCAGTTCTTC.

This clone occurred a few times. The chain employs TRBV2 and TRBJ2-5; 7 bases map to TRBD2. Per germline, CDR1 SNHLY and CDR2 FYNNEI. V shed 4 bases, J shed 4 bases, and the junction held 12 bases outside the gene matches. This CDR3 region has 16 residues. CDR3 region: CASSAGRALGSETQYF. As DNA, the CDR3 is TGTGCCAGCAGTGCGGGGAGGGCCTTGGGTTCAGAGACCCAGTACTTC.

The chain employs TRBV5-6 and TRBJ1-1; D is undetermined. From germline, CDR1 is SGHDT and CDR2 YYEEEE. V lost 2 bases and J lost 4, with 12 bases in between. This CDR3 is 14 amino acids long. The DNA for the CDR3 is TGTGCCAGCAGCTTAACAGTGCGGGGCACTGAAGCTTTCTTT. Amino acids: CASSLTVRGTEAFF.

This chain connects TRBV7-3 to TRBJ2-1; tentative D call: TRBD1 (5 bases). The germline CDR1 and CDR2 sequences are SGHTA and FQGTGA. This CDR3 has 12 amino acids. V lost 3 bases and J 8 bases, leaving 8 bases between the germline ends. The CDR3 DNA sequence: TGTGCCAGCAGCTTTCAGGGTCATGAGCAGTTCTTC. It yields the protein CASSFQGHEQFF.

This sequence joins TRBV7-3 and TRBJ1-1; no clear D gene. In germline, CDR1 is SGHTA, CDR2 FQGTGA. V was shortened by 1 base and J by 1 base, with 7 bases between the two germline ends. This CDR3 comprises 14 residues. The CDR3 is CASSLKRTNTEAFF. DNA for the CDR3: TGTGCCAGCAGCTTAAAGCGGACGAACACTGAAGCTTTCTTT.

The chain combines TRBV7-3 with TRBJ1-2; D is uncertain. The CDR3 contains 14 residues. V lost 1 base, J lost 6 bases, and 12 bases lay in between. Germline V CDR1 and CDR2: SGHTA, FQGTGA. The CDR3 sequence is CASSLNAGKDGYTF. In DNA form, the CDR3 reads TGTGCCAGCAGCTTAAACGCAGGAAAGGATGGCTACACCTTC. Looking up the rest from reference TRBV7-3 and TRBJ1-2 gives the full variable domain: GAGVSQTPSNKVTEKGKYVELRCDPISGHTALYWYRQSLGQGPEFLIYFQGTGAADDSGLPNDRFFAVRPEGSVSTLKIQRTERGDSAVYLCASSLNAGKDGYTFGSGTRLTVV.

This clone was counted at least ten times. This sequence joins TRBV27 and TRBJ2-7; D is possibly TRBD2 (5 bases). V was trimmed by 0 bases and J by 2 bases, leaving 14 bases between them. The CDR3 runs 16 residues. Germline CDR1 and CDR2: MNHEY and SMNVEV (reference sequence). The CDR3 here is CASSLSRTGLAYEQYF. DNA of the CDR3: TGTGCCAGCAGTTTATCGAGAACGGGATTAGCCTACGAGCAGTACTTC.

The chain joins TRBV19 to TRBJ2-1; D gene uncertain. Trimming shortened V by 4 bases and J by 2 bases, and 12 bases separated the two germline ends. The CDR3 consists of 15 residues. CDR1 is LNHDA and CDR2 is SQIVND in the germline V gene (reference sequence). The CDR3 region is CASSNLANTYNEQFF. The CDR3 nucleotides read TGTGCCAGTAGTAATCTCGCCAACACCTACAATGAGCAGTTCTTC.

This chain joins TRBV19 and TRBJ2-1; 10 nucleotides agree with TRBD2. Germline CDR1 LNHDA, CDR2 SQIVND (reference sequence). The J segment lost 3 bases and the V segment lost 7 bases, leaving 9 bases of the junction unmatched. The CDR3 loop spans 16 amino acids. The CDR3, as DNA: TGTGCCAGTACTCCGGGGGCTAGCGGGAGCTACAATGAGCAGTTCTTC. This sequence encodes CASTPGASGSYNEQFF.

The CDR3 is CASSYTTSWYEQFF. The DNA for the CDR3 is TGTGCCAGCAGTTACACGACTAGTTGGTATGAGCAGTTCTTC. This chain connects TRBV6-5 to TRBJ2-1; D is possibly TRBD2 (6 bases). Germline CDR1 is MNHEY and CDR2 is SVGAGI. V dropped 2 bases and J dropped 8 bases, with 13 bases sitting between them. The CDR3 extends over 14 amino acids.

To note about this clone: A read error may produce the germline difference seen at one junction end. This chain joins TRBV7-7 and TRBJ2-7; 9 bases align to TRBD2. The germline V gene encodes CDR1 SSHAT and CDR2 FNYEAQ (reference sequence). The CDR3 totals 14 residues. The CDR3 bases are TGTGCTAGCAGCTTCCAAGCGGGAGGATCCGAGCAGTACTTC. Protein sequence: CASSFQAGGSEQYF.

V gene TRBV18 combines with J gene TRBJ2-5, with D perhaps matching TRBD2 (5 bases). V lost 5 bases, J lost 2 bases, and 9 bases lay in between. The V gene's germline CDR1 is KGHSH and CDR2 LQKENI. The CDR3 has 13 residues. The CDR3 spells CASSFRGQETQYF. The CDR3 coding sequence is TGTGCCAGCTCATTTCGGGGTCAAGAGACCCAGTACTTC.

The chain is built from TRBV3-1 (or the pseudogene TRBV3-2) and TRBJ2-3, with TRBD1 identical over 8 bases. Germline assignment: CDR1 LGHDT and CDR2 YNNKEL (reference sequence). This CDR3 is 14 amino acids long. J was trimmed by 4 bases and V by 7 bases; bases with no gene match: 7. The CDR3 nucleotides are TGTGCCAGCACATGGACAGGGAGTGCAGATACGCAGTATTTT. Protein sequence: CASTWTGSADTQYF.

This chain uses TRBV13 with TRBJ1-2; maybe TRBD1 (6 bases). Germline V gene sequence: CDR1 PRHDT, CDR2 FYEKMQ (reference sequence). The CDR3 contains 15 residues. V was trimmed by 4 bases and J by 8 bases, leaving 20 bases between them. The CDR3 reads CASSSYNRELRGYTF. The CDR3 DNA reads TGTGCCAGCAGCTCATATAACAGGGAGTTGCGAGGCTACACCTTC.

The chain has TRBV7-2 and TRBJ2-2, with no clear D. The V and J ends lost 3 bases and 2 bases respectively, with 13 bases between them. This CDR3 has 16 amino acids. The germline gives CDR1 SGHTA, CDR2 FQGNSA. The CDR3 DNA follows: TGTGCCAGCAGCTTGAGTCCGACACGTAACACCGGGGAGCTGTTTTTT. It codes for CASSLSPTRNTGELFF.

J is TRBJ2-1 and V is TRBV29-1, with D tentatively TRBD1 (6 bases). The ends were cut back, 1 base at V and 0 bases at J, with 10 bases in the middle. This CDR3 region has 15 residues. Looked up from germline, CDR1 is SQVTM and CDR2 is ANQGSEA. The CDR3 reads CSVEGGLGSYNEQFF. Written as DNA, the CDR3 is TGCAGCGTTGAAGGGGGGCTGGGCTCCTACAATGAGCAGTTCTTC.

This clone was picked up one time. The rearrangement links TRBV18 to TRBJ2-5, with a possible D match to TRBD2 (6 bases). This CDR3 contains 13 residues. The germline V gene has CDR1 KGHSH and CDR2 LQKENI. V was trimmed by 3 bases and J by 5 bases, leaving 10 bases between them. The CDR3 coding sequence is TGTGCCAGCTCACCGGAGGGAAGGGAGACCCAGTACTTC. This translates into CASSPEGRETQYF.

The chain joins TRBV19 to TRBJ2-3; 12 nucleotides agree with TRBD1. Per the germline V gene, CDR1 is LNHDA and CDR2 is SQIVND (reference sequence). The J segment lost 1 base and the V segment lost 5 bases, leaving 10 bases of the junction unmatched. The CDR3 totals 18 residues. CDR3 DNA: TGTGCCAGTAGTCGGAGAGGGACAGGGGGCCGACGCACAGATACGCAGTATTTT. Its protein product is CASSRRGTGGRRTDTQYF.

V and J are TRBV7-3 and TRBJ2-1; TRBD2 agrees at 8 bases. Germline-derived CDR1 and CDR2 are SGHTA and FQGTGA. The trim removed 4 bases at V and 6 bases at J, leaving 20 bases unmatched. The CDR3 has 19 amino acids. The CDR3, as DNA: TGTGCCAGCAGCTCAGGGTTGCGCCTAGCGGGTGCGAACTTCAATGAGCAGTTCTTC. Protein sequence: CASSSGLRLAGANFNEQFF.

The chain combines TRBV2 with TRBJ1-5; 9 nucleotides match TRBD1. This CDR3 is 15 amino acids long. Germline-derived CDR1 and CDR2 are SNHLY and FYNNEI. The junction had 5 bases not matched to a gene; V was cut back by 6 bases and J by 2 bases. The CDR3 is CASRGTGGRNQPQHF. The CDR3, as DNA: TGTGCCAGCAGAGGAACAGGGGGCCGCAATCAGCCCCAGCATTTT.

The chain is built from TRBV7-3 and TRBJ2-5, with 7 bases fitting TRBD1. CDR3 length equals 13 residues. Germline V gene lookup returns CDR1 SGHTA and CDR2 FQGTGA. J gave up 9 bases and V 3 bases, and 7 bases lay outside the gene matches. CDR3: CASSLDRSWPQYF. CDR3 coding DNA: TGTGCCAGCAGCTTGGACAGGTCCTGGCCCCAGTACTTC.

This clone has just a few counts. The sample holds other DNA sequences that translate to the same CDR3. This chain uses TRBV2 with TRBJ2-5; no definite D call. The CDR3 spans 11 residues. The V and J ends lost 5 bases and 2 bases respectively, with 3 bases between them. CDR1 and CDR2 (germline): SNHLY, FYNNEI. CDR3 in DNA: TGTGCCAGCAGTCTGCAAGAGACCCAGTACTTC. As protein: CASSLQETQYF.

This clone was observed once. The chain couples TRBV5-1 to TRBJ2-1, with 7 bases identical to TRBD2. The germline CDR1 and CDR2 sequences are SGHRS and YFSETQ. The CDR3 sequence is 13 residues long. With V trimmed by 6 bases and J by 7 bases, 7 bases remained unmatched. Here the CDR3 DNA reads TGCGCCAGCACCCGACTAGCTGGGAATGAGCAGTTCTTC. It translates to CASTRLAGNEQFF.

The genes are TRBV6-5 and TRBJ1-2, with TRBD1 matching 9 bases. Trimming at V came to 6 bases and at J to 3 bases, leaving 8 bases not matched to a gene. The length of the CDR3 is 15 residues. Germline lookup yields CDR1 MNHEY and CDR2 SVGAGI. The CDR3 DNA reads as TGTGCCAGCAGCGACCCGGGACAGGGATACTATGGCTACACCTTC. This encodes CASSDPGQGYYGYTF.

The gene calls are TRBV5-4 and TRBJ2-7; TRBD2 agrees at 10 bases. V lost 4 bases and J lost 1; bases outside the gene matches: 2. In germline, CDR1 is SGHNT, CDR2 YYREEE (reference sequence). The CDR3 loop spans 14 amino acids. The CDR3 sequence is CASSRTSGSYEQYF. The CDR3 nucleotides are TGTGCCAGCAGCCGGACTAGCGGTTCCTACGAGCAGTACTTC.